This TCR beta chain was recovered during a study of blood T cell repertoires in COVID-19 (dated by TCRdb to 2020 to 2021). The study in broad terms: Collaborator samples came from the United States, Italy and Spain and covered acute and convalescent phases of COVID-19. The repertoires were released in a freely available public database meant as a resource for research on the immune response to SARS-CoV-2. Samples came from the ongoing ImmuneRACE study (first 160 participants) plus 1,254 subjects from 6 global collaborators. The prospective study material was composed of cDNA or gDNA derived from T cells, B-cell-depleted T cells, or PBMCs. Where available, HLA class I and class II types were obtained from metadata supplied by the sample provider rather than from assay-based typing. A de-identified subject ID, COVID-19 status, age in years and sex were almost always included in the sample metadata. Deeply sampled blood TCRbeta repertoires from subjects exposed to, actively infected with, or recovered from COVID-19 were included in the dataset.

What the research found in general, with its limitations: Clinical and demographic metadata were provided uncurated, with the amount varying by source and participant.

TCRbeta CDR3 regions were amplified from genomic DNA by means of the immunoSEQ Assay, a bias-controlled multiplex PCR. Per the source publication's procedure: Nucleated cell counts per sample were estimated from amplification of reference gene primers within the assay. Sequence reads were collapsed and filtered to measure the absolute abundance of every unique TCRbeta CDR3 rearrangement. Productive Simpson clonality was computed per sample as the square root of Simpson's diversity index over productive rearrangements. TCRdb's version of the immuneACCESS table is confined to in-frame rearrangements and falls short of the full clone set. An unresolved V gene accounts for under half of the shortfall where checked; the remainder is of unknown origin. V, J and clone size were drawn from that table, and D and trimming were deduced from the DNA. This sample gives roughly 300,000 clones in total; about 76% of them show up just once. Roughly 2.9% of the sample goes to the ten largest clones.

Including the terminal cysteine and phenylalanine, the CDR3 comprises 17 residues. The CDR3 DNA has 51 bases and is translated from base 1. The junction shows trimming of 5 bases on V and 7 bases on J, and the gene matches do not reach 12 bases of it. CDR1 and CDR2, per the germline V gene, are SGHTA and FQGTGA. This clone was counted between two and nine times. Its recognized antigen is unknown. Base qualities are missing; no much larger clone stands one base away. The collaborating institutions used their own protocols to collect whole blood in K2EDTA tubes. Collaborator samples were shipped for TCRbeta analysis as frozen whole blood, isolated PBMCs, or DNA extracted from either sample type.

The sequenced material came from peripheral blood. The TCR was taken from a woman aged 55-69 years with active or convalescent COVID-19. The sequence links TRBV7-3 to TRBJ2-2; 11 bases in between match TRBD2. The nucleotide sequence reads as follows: TGTGCCAGCAGCCCCAATAGCGGGGGGGCGACTGGCGGGGAGCTGTTTTTT. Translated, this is CASSPNSGGATGGELFF.